This TCR beta chain derives from a study of T cell repertoires in cytomegalovirus infection. Overall study: Evidence of both CMV infection and a matching HLA type came from public TCR beta signatures.

TCRdb fed the reads into MiXCR, producing one record per CDR3 protein. The table includes around 710,000 distinct CDR3 sequences, about 29% detected once. Study-level results: Cumulative public TCR beta family frequency identified carriers of CMV plus the relevant HLA. HLA-C-restricted CMV-specific TCR beta clonotypes were dominant in the ex vivo response.

This clonotype has a handful of counts. Its specificity is unknown. The TCR was taken from a human donor in good health (CMV status not recorded). Some clones in this sample may be carry-over from other donors' samples. The sample in question was cultured CD8+ T cells from PBMCs, obtained from culture after CMV antigen stimulation.

The DNA of the CDR3 is TGTGCCAGCAACCCCGTGACCTCCTACAATGAGCAGTTCTTC. Protein product: CASNPVTSYNEQFF. The V gene is TRBV6-5, the J gene TRBJ2-1; D gene uncertain. Germline-derived CDR1 and CDR2 are MNHEY and SVGAGI. The CDR3 runs to 14 residues. V was clipped by 7 bases and J by 0 bases, with 10 bases between them.